This passage covers 13 T cell receptor beta chains from one sample sequenced in a study of tumor-infiltrating lymphocytes in localized non-small cell lung cancer. Clones were sequenced by immunoSEQ multiplex PCR, and TCRdb holds only the in-frame ones, with some missing. The data hold about 21,000 clones, with 80% observed a single time. Sequenced sample: lung tumor tissue. All receptors derive from a human donor with non-small cell lung cancer.

The J gene is TRBJ1-5, the V gene TRBV27; D is uncertain. This CDR3 has 14 amino acids. The V and J ends lost 3 bases and 1 base respectively, with 7 bases between them. Per the germline V gene, CDR1 is MNHEY and CDR2 is SMNVEV (reference sequence). The CDR3 DNA is TGTGCCAGCAGTTTTTCGGGGAGCAATCAGCCCCAGCATTTT. Translating it yields CASSFSGSNQPQHF.

This chain links TRBV11-2 with TRBJ2-1; D remains unclear. Germline CDR1 and CDR2: SGHAT and FQNNGV. The CDR3 totals 14 residues. V gave up 5 bases and J gave up 6 bases, with 14 bases separating them. The CDR3 loop reads CASSIGSVGNEQFF. Written as DNA, the CDR3 is TGTGCCAGCAGCATCGGTTCGGTGGGCAATGAGCAGTTCTTC.

The rearrangement uses TRBV5-1 and TRBJ2-3; D unresolved. There are 13 residues in the CDR3. Trimming took off 0 bases at V and 5 bases at J, with 7 bases between the two ends. Germline V gene data show CDR1 as SGHRS and CDR2 as YFSETQ. CDR3 DNA sequence: TGCGCCAGCAGCTTGGAGGGCCAAGATACGCAGTATTTT. It codes for CASSLEGQDTQYF.

The J gene is TRBJ2-3, the V gene TRBV5-4, with 12 bases that match TRBD2. This CDR3 is 20 amino acids long. Losses at the gene ends were 5 bases for V and 2 bases for J; bases not matched to a gene: 18. Per germline, CDR1 SGHNT and CDR2 YYREEE (reference sequence). CDR3 sequence: CASREGTSGQLRPYTDTQYF. The CDR3 nucleotides read TGTGCCAGCAGGGAAGGGACTAGCGGGCAGCTAAGACCTTACACAGATACGCAGTATTTT.

This chain joins TRBV10-3 and TRBJ2-7, with no clear D. Germline lookup yields CDR1 ENHRY and CDR2 SYGVKD. The CDR3 spans 12 residues. Trimming cost V 11 bases and J 0 bases, with 11 bases left between them. CDR3 protein: CAASASSYEQYF. CDR3 nucleotides: TGTGCCGCCAGTGCGTCCTCCTACGAGCAGTACTTC.

The rearrangement links TRBV11-2 to TRBJ2-1, with 7 bases identical to TRBD2. The germline gives CDR1 SGHAT, CDR2 FQNNGV. The CDR3 covers 15 residues. V was pared by 1 base and J by 1 base, with 1 base of the junction left unmatched. CDR3 DNA: TGTGCCAGCAGCTTAGCAGCGGGGTCCTACAATGAGCAGTTCTTC. Translated: CASSLAAGSYNEQFF.

The rearrangement uses TRBV6-5 and TRBJ1-1; unclear D gene. This CDR3 contains 15 residues. The germline V gene has CDR1 MNHEY and CDR2 SVGAGI. V shed 2 bases and J shed 0 bases, with 10 bases lying between them. The CDR3 spells CASSYEGPMNTEAFF. DNA of the CDR3: TGTGCCAGCAGTTACGAGGGTCCGATGAACACTGAAGCTTTCTTT.

V and J are TRBV11-2 and TRBJ2-5, with D possibly being TRBD1 (7 bases). CDR1 is SGHAT and CDR2 is FQNNGV in the germline V gene. Between the trimmed V and J ends, which lost 5 bases and 3 bases, there was a span of 16 bases. The CDR3 is 15 residues long. Here the CDR3 reads CASSPGGMREETQYF. The CDR3 nucleotides read TGTGCCAGCAGCCCAGGGGGGATGCGGGAAGAGACCCAGTACTTC.

The J gene is TRBJ2-3, the V gene TRBV4-3, with 8 bases that match TRBD1. This CDR3 comprises 15 residues. Germline CDR1 reads LGHNA; CDR2 reads YSLEER. Trimming took 5 bases from V and 1 from J; bases not matched to a gene: 5. In nucleotides, the CDR3 is TGCGCCAGCAGCACTCAGGGGGCAGGCACAGATACGCAGTATTTT. It yields the protein CASSTQGAGTDTQYF.

This chain links TRBV5-6 with TRBJ2-1; D possibly corresponds to TRBD1 (6 bases). Trimming shortened V by 4 bases and J by 1 base, and 12 bases separated the two germline ends. The CDR3 loop spans 15 amino acids. Germline values: CDR1 SGHDT, CDR2 YYEEEE. In DNA, the CDR3 is TGTGCCAGCAGCCAGGGGACGGGGTCCTACAATGAGCAGTTCTTC. This codes for CASSQGTGSYNEQFF.

CDR3 sequence (DNA): TGCGCCAGCAGCCTCGGGACAGGGGGCCTTGAGCAGTACTTC. Encoded protein: CASSLGTGGLEQYF. The genes are TRBV5-1 and TRBJ2-7, with 12 bases fitting TRBD1. CDR3 length: 14 residues. V lost 4 bases, J lost 7 bases, and 6 bases stayed unmatched. Germline V gives CDR1 SGHRS, CDR2 YFSETQ.

The chain links TRBV27 to TRBJ2-2; the match to TRBD2 covers 8 bases. V gave up 0 bases and J gave up 7 bases; unmatched junction bases: 4. Germline assignment: CDR1 MNHEY and CDR2 SMNVEV (reference sequence). The CDR3 consists of 15 residues. The CDR3 sequence is CASSLSGLANGELFF. The DNA of the CDR3 is TGTGCCAGCAGTTTATCAGGACTAGCAAACGGGGAGCTGTTTTTT.

This clone was detected once. V usage is TRBV27 and J usage is TRBJ2-7; tentative D call: TRBD2 (5 bases). Trimming removed 6 bases from V and 4 bases from J, with 13 bases in between. CDR3 size: 13 residues. Germline V gene lookup returns CDR1 MNHEY and CDR2 SMNVEV (reference sequence). As DNA, the CDR3 is TGTGCCAGCAGAATTCTAGCTGATTACGAGCAGTACTTC. This sequence encodes CASRILADYEQYF.